These 32 T cell receptor beta chains were all obtained from the same sample, sequenced in a study of long-term antiretroviral therapy in people with HIV. Sequencing relied on immunoSEQ assay v3.0, run at survey level. TCRdb keeps only in-frame clones here, not all; method: immunoSEQ multiplex PCR. Of about 42,000 clones in the sample, around nine tenths were seen once. The sequencing used unsorted PBMCs, collected 0.1 years before starting antiretroviral therapy. These receptors were obtained from a woman between 50 and 59 years old with HIV.

The CDR3 DNA sequence: TGCGCCAGCAGCCAAGAGGGTAGCGGGGACTCAGATACGCAGTATTTT. This gives the protein CASSQEGSGDSDTQYF. This chain joins TRBV4-1 and TRBJ2-3; 8 bases line up with TRBD2. Germline CDR1 is MGHRA and CDR2 is YSYEKL. V shed 0 bases, J shed 4 bases, and the junction held 6 bases outside the gene matches. The CDR3 covers 16 residues.

The gene calls are TRBV2 and TRBJ2-7, with D maybe TRBD1 (5 bases). The CDR3 length is 14 residues. With 10 bases removed from V and 6 bases from J, the gap between germline ends came to 22 bases. Germline CDR1 SNHLY, CDR2 FYNNEI. The CDR3 DNA reads as TGTGCCAACAGGAAAGGGGTCTTGCAAGGCGAGCAGTACTTC. It specifies CANRKGVLQGEQYF.

V usage is TRBV4-2 and J usage is TRBJ1-1; a possible D gene is TRBD1 (5 bases). The germline gives CDR1 LGHNA, CDR2 YNFKEQ. Trimming left V 10 bases short and J 5 bases short, with 17 bases between. The CDR3 has 13 amino acids. CDR3 region: CATLDMKGTEAFF. CDR3 nucleotide sequence: TGTGCCACCCTGGACATGAAGGGAACTGAAGCTTTCTTT.

The J gene is TRBJ1-1, the V gene TRBV7-2; D possibly corresponds to TRBD1 (5 bases). This CDR3 contains 13 residues. Germline V gene lookup returns CDR1 SGHTA and CDR2 FQGNSA. Trimming took off 1 base at V and 7 bases at J, with 10 bases between the two ends. The CDR3 reads CASSLVGGLEAFF. The CDR3 DNA sequence: TGTGCCAGCAGCTTAGTTGGGGGACTTGAAGCTTTCTTT.

This clone showed up just once. The chain joins TRBV10-1 to TRBJ2-2, with TRBD2 matching over 8 bases. The germline CDR1 and CDR2 sequences are WNHNN and SYGVQD (reference sequence). This CDR3 contains 17 residues. V was clipped by 0 bases and J by 1 base; unmatched bases: 4. DNA of the CDR3: TGCGCCAGCAGTGAGTCGGTTAGCGGGGAGAACACCGGGGAGCTGTTTTTT. Its translation is CASSESVSGENTGELFF.

This rearrangement joins TRBV7-8 to TRBJ1-3; TRBD1 aligns across 7 bases. Germline assignment: CDR1 SGHVS and CDR2 FQNEAQ. After removal of 0 bases from V and 5 bases from J, the junction contained 13 bases not matched to a gene. The CDR3 totals 18 residues. The CDR3 here is CASSLARVGPGGRNTIYF. Here the CDR3 DNA reads TGTGCCAGCAGCTTAGCGCGAGTTGGGCCAGGGGGGCGAAACACCATATATTTT. Combining the CDR3 with reference TRBV7-8 and TRBJ1-3 gives the whole variable domain GAGVSQSPRYKVAKRGQDVALRCDPISGHVSLFWYQQALGQGPEFLTYFQNEAQLDKSGLPSDRFFAERPEGSVSTLKIQRTQQEDSAVYLCASSLARVGPGGRNTIYFGEGSWLTVV.

The chain recombines TRBV29-1 with TRBJ2-6; D is unclear. In germline, CDR1 is SQVTM, CDR2 ANQGSEA. The CDR3 has 14 amino acids. The V gene lost 0 bases and the J gene lost 4 bases, with 7 bases spanning the gap. This CDR3 reads CSVEEGSGANVLTF. CDR3 coding DNA: TGCAGCGTTGAAGAGGGTTCCGGGGCCAACGTCCTGACTTTC.

This chain links TRBV6-1 with TRBJ1-2, with D uncertain. Trimming removed 3 bases at V and 8 bases at J, with 13 bases between. The CDR3 spans 13 residues. The germline V gene has CDR1 MNHNS and CDR2 SASEGT. The CDR3 region has the DNA TGTGCCAGCAGTGACCTCTTCCTCCTCGGCTACACCTTC. Its protein is CASSDLFLLGYTF.

V usage is TRBV10-3 and J usage is TRBJ2-3; 10 nucleotides agree with TRBD2. Germline loops: CDR1 ENHRY, CDR2 SYGVKD. The CDR3 runs 16 residues. The J segment lost 0 bases and the V segment lost 5 bases, leaving 5 bases of the junction unmatched. CDR3 loop: CAISLNSGGSTDTQYF. The DNA for the CDR3 is TGTGCCATCAGTCTAAATAGCGGGGGGAGCACAGATACGCAGTATTTT.

This clone was counted a few times. The rearrangement uses TRBV7-2 and TRBJ2-2, with 13 bases that match TRBD2. Germline CDR1 SGHTA, CDR2 FQGNSA. V shed 2 bases, J shed 6 bases, and the junction held 0 bases outside the gene matches. The CDR3 is 15 residues long. The CDR3 here is CASSLTSGGAGELFF. In DNA, the CDR3 is TGTGCCAGCAGCTTAACTAGCGGGGGGGCCGGGGAGCTGTTTTTT.

The J gene is TRBJ2-7, the V gene TRBV9, with 8 bases fitting TRBD1. Germline assignment: CDR1 SGDLS and CDR2 YYNGEE. Unmatched junction bases numbered 8, after V lost 0 bases and J lost 3 bases. This CDR3 is 16 amino acids long. The CDR3 DNA reads as TGTGCCAGCAGCGTAGGGGACAGGCCGGATTTCTACGAGCAGTACTTC. As protein: CASSVGDRPDFYEQYF.

J is TRBJ2-3 and V is TRBV5-1; D unresolved. Germline V CDR1 and CDR2: SGHRS, YFSETQ. The CDR3 has 12 amino acids. V dropped 5 bases and J dropped 1 base, with 5 bases sitting between them. This chain's CDR3 is CASRGGTDTQYF. CDR3 DNA sequence: TGCGCCAGCAGGGGCGGCACAGATACGCAGTATTTT.

A single count supports this clone. The chain joins TRBV18 to TRBJ2-7, with D possibly being TRBD1 (5 bases). The length of the CDR3 is 15 residues. V was cut by 3 bases and J by 3 bases, with 15 bases left in between. The germline gives CDR1 KGHSH, CDR2 LQKENI. Here the CDR3 reads CASSPPQGSLYEQYF. The CDR3 nucleotides are TGTGCCAGCTCACCCCCCCAGGGCTCCCTCTACGAGCAGTACTTC.

V usage is TRBV1 and J usage is TRBJ2-7; the D call of TRBD2 is as the table states it, not checked on the DNA. TRBV1 is described as a pseudogene. The CDR3 length is 12 residues. For the CDR3, the DNA is TGCACCAGCAGCCTATACGGTCACGAGCAGTACTTC. It codes for CTSSLYGHEQYF.

The chain links TRBV2 to TRBJ2-7; D call uncertain. Trimming shortened V by 9 bases and J by 0 bases, and 12 bases separated the two germline ends. The CDR3 has 13 residues. The germline V gene encodes CDR1 SNHLY and CDR2 FYNNEI. In nucleotides, the CDR3 is TGTGCCAGTGGGCCAGACGGCTCCTACGAGCAGTACTTC. Translating gives CASGPDGSYEQYF.

CDR3 sequence reads: CASSLVSGGTDTQYF. The CDR3 bases are TGTGCCAGCAGCTTAGTTTCAGGGGGCACAGATACGCAGTATTTT. The V call is TRBV11-2, the J call TRBJ2-3; D might be TRBD1 (6 bases). V gave up 1 base and J gave up 1 base, with 9 bases separating them. Germline loops: CDR1 SGHAT, CDR2 FQNNGV. The CDR3 is 15 residues long.

J is TRBJ1-6 and V is TRBV4-1, with D unresolved. The germline V gene encodes CDR1 MGHRA and CDR2 YSYEKL. Trimming took off 0 bases at V and 3 bases at J, with 6 bases between the two ends. CDR3 length equals 15 residues. DNA of the CDR3: TGCGCCAGCAGCCAAGATGGGGACTATAATTCACCCCTCCACTTT. As protein: CASSQDGDYNSPLHF.

In this sample, this clone turned up once. This chain connects TRBV11-1 to TRBJ2-6, with D hard to call. Germline V gene lookup returns CDR1 SGHAT and CDR2 FQDESV (reference sequence). The CDR3 length is 15 residues. V was cut by 7 bases and J by 7 bases, with 17 bases left in between. CDR3 amino acids: CASNLAITAANVLTF. The CDR3 DNA sequence: TGTGCCAGCAACCTCGCCATTACAGCCGCCAACGTCCTGACTTTC. The full variable domain, its missing parts supplied by reference TRBV11-1 and TRBJ2-6, is EAEVAQSPRYKITEKSQAVAFWCDPISGHATLYWYRQILGQGPELLVQFQDESVVDDSQLPKDRFSAERLKGVDSTLKIQPAELGDSAMYLCASNLAITAANVLTFGAGSRLTVL.

DNA for the CDR3: TGTGCCAGCAGCTACGTGGGGGGGGCTACCTACGAGCAGTACTTC. Its translation: CASSYVGGATYEQYF. This chain joins TRBV5-5 and TRBJ2-7, with a tentative D call TRBD2 (7 bases). Trimming pared 3 bases from V and 2 bases from J, leaving 15 bases between. The V gene's germline CDR1 is SGHKS and CDR2 YYEKEE (reference sequence). This CDR3 spans 15 amino acids.

V is TRBV27 and J is TRBJ1-4; the match to TRBD1 covers 7 bases. Trimming cost V 5 bases and J 5 bases; bases outside gene matches: 14. There are 17 residues in the CDR3. Per germline, CDR1 MNHEY and CDR2 SMNVEV (reference sequence). CDR3 loop: CASSHTGGGQPNEKLFF. The CDR3 region has the DNA TGTGCCAGCAGTCACACCGGGGGGGGACAGCCAAATGAAAAACTGTTTTTT.

This clone was detected once. The rearrangement links TRBV5-6 to TRBJ2-3, with unresolved D. The germline V and J ends were trimmed by 1 base and 0 bases, with 0 bases remaining between them. The germline V gene encodes CDR1 SGHDT and CDR2 YYEEEE. This CDR3 is 12 amino acids long. The CDR3 region has the DNA TGTGCCAGCAGCTTGAGCACAGATACGCAGTATTTT. Its protein product is CASSLSTDTQYF.

The chain employs TRBV7-2 and TRBJ1-3; a possible D gene is TRBD1 (5 bases). Trimming removed 1 base at V and 3 bases at J, with 13 bases between. The CDR3 runs to 16 residues. Germline CDR1 reads SGHTA; CDR2 reads FQGNSA. CDR3 sequence: CASSLVEGTVGNTIYF. The CDR3 bases are TGTGCCAGCAGCTTAGTCGAAGGGACGGTTGGAAACACCATATATTTT. The full variable domain, in which reference TRBV7-2 and TRBJ1-3 provide the parts outside the CDR3, is GAGVSQSPSNKVTEKGKDVELRCDPISGHTALYWYRQSLGQGLEFLIYFQGNSAPDKSGLPSDRFSAERTGGSVSTLTIQRTQQEDSAVYLCASSLVEGTVGNTIYFGEGSWLTVV.

The gene calls are TRBV6-1 and TRBJ1-6; D not resolved. Germline CDR1 reads MNHNS; CDR2 reads SASEGT. V dropped 3 bases and J dropped 0 bases, with 12 bases sitting between them. The CDR3 is 17 amino acids. DNA of the CDR3: TGTGCCAGCAGTGATGGGGTCTTGAGCTCCTATAATTCACCCCTCCACTTT. Translating it yields CASSDGVLSSYNSPLHF.

This clone showed up just once. The rearrangement uses TRBV19 and TRBJ1-5; 7 nucleotides line up with TRBD1. The V segment lost 3 bases and the J segment 0 bases; nucleotides outside the gene matches: 5. The CDR3 sequence is 16 residues long. The germline CDR1 and CDR2 sequences are LNHDA and SQIVND (reference sequence). The CDR3 DNA sequence: TGTGCCAGTAGTATGGGGGACAGCTATAGCAATCAGCCCCAGCATTTT. This codes for CASSMGDSYSNQPQHF.

This clone has just a few counts. The chain employs TRBV19 and TRBJ1-5, with unresolved D. The CDR3 consists of 16 residues. Looked up from germline, CDR1 is LNHDA and CDR2 is SQIVND (reference sequence). V dropped 2 bases and J dropped 0 bases, with 11 bases sitting between them. DNA of the CDR3: TGTGCCAGTAGTATAATCCAGGTCTATAGCAATCAGCCCCAGCATTTT. It yields the protein CASSIIQVYSNQPQHF.

J is TRBJ1-1 and V is TRBV6-4, with D hard to call. V was trimmed by 3 bases and J by 4 bases, leaving 9 bases between them. Germline lookup yields CDR1 MRHNA and CDR2 SNTAGT. This CDR3 spans 13 amino acids. CDR3 sequence reads: CASSEKASTEAFF. The CDR3, as DNA: TGTGCCAGCAGTGAAAAGGCGAGCACTGAAGCTTTCTTT.

The chain joins TRBV9 to TRBJ2-7; D may match TRBD1 or TRBD2 (5 bases each). The ends were cut back, 0 bases at V and 9 bases at J, with 19 bases in the middle. Looked up from germline, CDR1 is SGDLS and CDR2 is YYNGEE. This CDR3 spans 15 amino acids. CDR3 bases: TGTGCCAGCAGCGTAGAAGGGACCCCCAGCTTCGGGCAGTACTTC. Translating it yields CASSVEGTPSFGQYF.

The chain links TRBV6-5 to TRBJ1-5; 8 positions match TRBD1. V dropped 4 bases and J dropped 4; count of bases not matched to a gene: 3. CDR3 size: 14 residues. Germline loops: CDR1 MNHEY, CDR2 SVGAGI. DNA for the CDR3: TGTGCCAGCAGTTTGGGGACAGGTAATCAGCCCCAGCATTTT. This encodes CASSLGTGNQPQHF.

This clone was counted once. V and J are TRBV7-9 and TRBJ2-7; D ambiguous. The CDR3 contains 14 residues. The V gene's germline CDR1 is SEHNR and CDR2 FQNEAQ (reference sequence). V was pared by 8 bases and J by 7 bases, with 21 bases between. The CDR3 region has the DNA TGTGCCAGCTCCCCGCTTGGCACCCCTAGGGAGCAGTACTTC. Its translation is CASSPLGTPREQYF.

This chain connects TRBV19 to TRBJ2-1; 8 positions agree with TRBD2. Germline CDR1 and CDR2: LNHDA and SQIVND (reference sequence). The CDR3 totals 15 residues. The ends lost 1 base at V and 5 bases at J; junction bases unmatched: 4. As DNA, the CDR3 is TGTGCCAGTAGTATAGTTAGCGGGGAGAACAATGAGCAGTTCTTC. Amino acid sequence: CASSIVSGENNEQFF.

The J gene is TRBJ1-1, the V gene TRBV19, with D perhaps TRBD1 (5 bases). This CDR3 is built from 13 residues. Trimming pared 3 bases from V and 2 bases from J, leaving 7 bases between. CDR1 and CDR2 from the germline V gene are LNHDA and SQIVND (reference sequence). The CDR3 nucleotides are TGTGCCAGTAGTATCGACAGAAACACTGAAGCTTTCTTT. Its protein product is CASSIDRNTEAFF.

This clone was seen once. This chain links TRBV10-3 with TRBJ2-7; 7 bases map to TRBD1. The trim removed 10 bases at V and 3 bases at J, leaving 9 bases unmatched. There are 13 residues in the CDR3. Germline CDR1 and CDR2: ENHRY and SYGVKD. The CDR3 sequence: CASTGVASYEQYF. The CDR3 bases are TGTGCCAGTACAGGGGTCGCCAGCTACGAGCAGTACTTC.